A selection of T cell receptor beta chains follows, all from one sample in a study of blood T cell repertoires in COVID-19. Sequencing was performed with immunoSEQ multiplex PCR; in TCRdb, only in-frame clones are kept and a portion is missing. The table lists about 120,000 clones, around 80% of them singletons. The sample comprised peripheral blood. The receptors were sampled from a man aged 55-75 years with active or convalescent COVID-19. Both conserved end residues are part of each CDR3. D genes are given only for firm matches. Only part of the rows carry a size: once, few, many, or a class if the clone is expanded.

CDR3: CASSADETGTWDYEQYF
DNA: TGTGCCAGCAGTGCCGACGAAACCGGGACATGGGACTACGAGCAGTACTTC
size: .
J: TRBJ2-7
V: TRBV2
D: .
length: 17

CDR3: CASTHNRRDTQYF
DNA: TGCGCCAGCACCCATAATCGGCGGGATACGCAGTATTTT
size: .
J: TRBJ2-3
V: TRBV5-1
D: .
length: 13

CDR3: CASSLLGVGNTIYF
DNA: TGTGCCAGCAGCTTATTAGGGGTTGGAAACACCATATATTTT
size: .
J: TRBJ1-3
V: TRBV11-2
D: .
length: 14

CDR3: CASSPGRGLGNQPQHF
DNA: TGTGCCAGCAGCCCGGGTCGGGGTCTGGGCAATCAGCCCCAGCATTTT
size: many
J: TRBJ1-5
V: TRBV7-2
D: .
length: 16

CDR3: CASSLEGLATDTQYF
DNA: TGTGCCAGCAGCTTGGAGGGACTAGCTACAGATACGCAGTATTTT
size: .
J: TRBJ2-3
V: TRBV5-4
D: TRBD2
length: 15

CDR3: CASSVQQGAVSSPLHF
DNA: TGTGCCAGCAGTGTACAACAGGGGGCAGTATCCTCACCCCTCCACTTT
size: .
J: TRBJ1-6
V: TRBV2
D: TRBD1
length: 16

CDR3: CASSRTGIQPQHF
DNA: TGCGCCAGCAGCCGCACAGGGATTCAGCCCCAGCATTTT
size: .
J: TRBJ1-5
V: TRBV5-1
D: .
length: 13

CDR3: CASSPDPGSSYEQYF
DNA: TGTGCCAGCAGCCCGGACCCCGGGAGCTCCTACGAGCAGTACTTC
size: .
J: TRBJ2-7
V: TRBV5-4
D: .
length: 15

CDR3: CSVSQGGYNEQFF
DNA: TGCAGCGTTAGTCAGGGTGGATACAATGAGCAGTTCTTC
size: .
J: TRBJ2-1
V: TRBV29-1
D: .
length: 13

CDR3: CSARGSDEQFF
DNA: TGCAGTGCTAGGGGTAGCGATGAGCAGTTCTTC
size: .
J: TRBJ2-1
V: TRBV20-1
D: .
length: 11

CDR3: CASSLFGQGVGTEAFF
DNA: TGTGCCAGCAGCTTATTCGGACAGGGGGTCGGCACTGAAGCTTTCTTT
size: .
J: TRBJ1-1
V: TRBV7-2
D: TRBD1
length: 16

CDR3: CASSLDRIRNEQFF
DNA: TGTGCCAGCAGCTTAGACAGGATTCGCAATGAGCAGTTCTTC
size: few
J: TRBJ2-1
V: TRBV11-3
D: .
length: 14

CDR3: CASSDRVPGELFF
DNA: TGTGCCAGCAGCGACAGGGTCCCCGGGGAGCTGTTTTTT
size: once
J: TRBJ2-2
V: TRBV2
D: TRBD1
length: 13

CDR3: CASSTGGRTEAFF
DNA: TGTGCCAGCAGCACAGGGGGAAGGACTGAAGCTTTCTTT
size: once
J: TRBJ1-1
V: TRBV25-1
D: TRBD1
length: 13

CDR3: CASSSGTSGSSEQFF
DNA: TGTGCCAGCAGCTCCGGGACTAGCGGGAGCAGTGAGCAGTTCTTC
size: once
J: TRBJ2-1
V: TRBV7-3
D: TRBD2
length: 15

CDR3: CASSPNNYEQYF
DNA: TGTGCCAGCTCGCCAAACAACTACGAGCAGTACTTC
size: .
J: TRBJ2-7
V: TRBV18
D: .
length: 12

CDR3: CASSLLRTDTQYF
DNA: TGTGCCAGCAGTTTACTCCGCACAGATACGCAGTATTTT
size: .
J: TRBJ2-3
V: TRBV12-3/TRBV12-4
D: .
length: 13

CDR3: CAWSGGFAVPGGEQYF
DNA: TGTGCCTGGAGCGGAGGTTTTGCGGTCCCGGGAGGCGAGCAGTACTTC
size: many
J: TRBJ2-7
V: TRBV30
D: TRBD2
length: 16

CDR3: CASTGGRASASEQFF
DNA: TGTGCCAGCACCGGCGGGAGGGCCTCGGCCAGTGAGCAGTTCTTC
size: .
J: TRBJ2-1
V: TRBV2
D: TRBD2
length: 15

CDR3: CASSPSGRGEQYF
DNA: TGTGCCAGTAGTCCTAGCGGGAGAGGGGAGCAGTACTTC
size: many
J: TRBJ2-7
V: TRBV19
D: TRBD2
length: 13

CDR3: CASSRSRDSSNYGYTF
DNA: TGTGCCAGCAGCCGGAGCCGGGACAGCTCTAACTATGGCTACACCTTC
size: .
J: TRBJ1-2
V: TRBV7-9
D: TRBD1
length: 16

CDR3: CASSPFPTNYEQYF
DNA: TGTGCCAGCAGCCCTTTCCCGACAAACTACGAGCAGTACTTC
size: .
J: TRBJ2-7
V: TRBV4-2
D: .
length: 14

CDR3: CASSEYKRGTGNTQYF
DNA: TGTGCCAGCAGTGAATATAAACGAGGTACCGGTAATACGCAGTATTTT
size: .
J: TRBJ2-3
V: TRBV25-1
D: .
length: 16

CDR3: CASSSGTGGNTEAFF
DNA: TGCGCCAGCAGCTCGGGGACAGGGGGGAACACTGAAGCTTTCTTT
size: .
J: TRBJ1-1
V: TRBV5-1
D: TRBD1
length: 15

CDR3: CASSQFGGTSAGELFF
DNA: TGTGCCAGCAGCCAATTCGGCGGGACTAGCGCCGGGGAGCTGTTTTTT
size: .
J: TRBJ2-2
V: TRBV16
D: TRBD2
length: 16

CDR3: CATGLAGVNEQFF
DNA: TGTGCCACCGGACTAGCGGGAGTTAATGAGCAGTTCTTC
size: few
J: TRBJ2-1
V: TRBV27
D: TRBD2
length: 13

CDR3: CASSLDARLAGAGFRSEQFF
DNA: TGTGCCAGCAGCTTAGATGCGCGACTAGCGGGAGCCGGATTCAGGAGTGAGCAGTTCTTC
size: few
J: TRBJ2-1
V: TRBV11-3
D: TRBD2
length: 20

CDR3: CATSDPRDSVADTQYF
DNA: TGTGCCACCAGTGATCCGCGGGACAGCGTAGCAGATACGCAGTATTTT
size: .
J: TRBJ2-3
V: TRBV24-1
D: .
length: 16

CDR3: CASSLGLGDEQYF
DNA: TGCGCCAGCAGCTTGGGACTTGGTGACGAGCAGTACTTC
size: few
J: TRBJ2-7
V: TRBV5-1
D: .
length: 13

CDR3: CASSFTSVSYNEQFF
DNA: TGTGCCAGCAGCTTTACTAGCGTATCCTACAATGAGCAGTTCTTC
size: .
J: TRBJ2-1
V: TRBV7-3
D: TRBD2
length: 15

CDR3: CASSLRLAGDAGTGELFF
DNA: TGTGCCAGCAGCTTAAGACTAGCGGGAGATGCGGGCACCGGGGAGCTGTTTTTT
size: .
J: TRBJ2-2
V: TRBV7-3
D: TRBD2
length: 18

CDR3: CASSLTSGRGLGNEQFF
DNA: TGCGCCAGCAGCTTGACTAGCGGGAGGGGGTTAGGGAATGAGCAGTTCTTC
size: once
J: TRBJ2-1
V: TRBV5-1
D: TRBD2
length: 17

CDR3: CASSSTGQGPYNSPLHF
DNA: TGTGCCAGCAGTTCTACGGGACAGGGGCCCTATAATTCACCCCTCCACTTT
size: .
J: TRBJ1-6
V: TRBV28
D: TRBD1
length: 17

CDR3: CASSMNPSGGYTF
DNA: TGTGCCAGTAGTATGAACCCCTCGGGTGGCTACACCTTC
size: .
J: TRBJ1-2
V: TRBV19
D: .
length: 13

CDR3: CASSPLQGGEKLFF
DNA: TGTGCCAGCAGTCCGCTACAGGGGGGCGAAAAACTGTTTTTT
size: few
J: TRBJ1-4
V: TRBV6-5
D: TRBD1
length: 14

CDR3: CASSPNPGSDNEQFF
DNA: TGTGCCAGCTCACCAAACCCGGGGTCAGACAATGAGCAGTTCTTC
size: few
J: TRBJ2-1
V: TRBV18
D: .
length: 15

CDR3: CASSGLEGYTF
DNA: TGTGCCAGCAGCGGCTTAGAGGGCTACACCTTC
size: .
J: TRBJ1-2
V: TRBV9
D: .
length: 11

CDR3: CASSPGQGVETQYF
DNA: TGTGCCAGCAGCCCGGGACAGGGGGTAGAGACCCAGTACTTC
size: .
J: TRBJ2-5
V: TRBV13
D: TRBD1
length: 14

CDR3: CASSEDGSGYTF
DNA: TGTGCCAGCAGTGAAGACGGGAGCGGCTACACCTTC
size: once
J: TRBJ1-2
V: TRBV2
D: .
length: 12

CDR3: CASSPKGLAGGEQYF
DNA: TGCGCCAGCAGCCCAAAGGGACTAGCGGGAGGCGAGCAGTACTTC
size: once
J: TRBJ2-7
V: TRBV4-3
D: TRBD2
length: 15

CDR3: CASSSWGAGGSYEQYF
DNA: TGTGCCAGCAGTTCGTGGGGAGCGGGAGGCTCCTACGAGCAGTACTTC
size: once
J: TRBJ2-7
V: TRBV6-2/TRBV6-3
D: TRBD2
length: 16

CDR3: CASSRSSATGELFF
DNA: TGTGCCAGCTCGCGTTCTAGCGCCACCGGGGAGCTGTTTTTT
size: .
J: TRBJ2-2
V: TRBV18
D: .
length: 14

CDR3: CASSLELRNSPLHF
DNA: TGCGCCAGCAGCTTGGAATTGCGGAATTCACCCCTCCACTTT
size: .
J: TRBJ1-6
V: TRBV5-1
D: .
length: 14

CDR3: CASSPTLRSSDYGYTF
DNA: TGTGCCAGCAGTCCAACTTTGAGATCGTCGGACTATGGCTACACCTTC
size: .
J: TRBJ1-2
V: TRBV5-6
D: .
length: 16

CDR3: CSASPRGGAIYGYTF
DNA: TGCAGTGCTAGTCCCCGCGGTGGGGCAATCTATGGCTACACCTTC
size: .
J: TRBJ1-2
V: TRBV20-1
D: .
length: 15

CDR3: CASSPKDGTRQYF
DNA: TGTGCCAGCAGCCCGAAGGACGGGACTAGACAGTACTTC
size: .
J: TRBJ2-7
V: TRBV7-2
D: TRBD2
length: 13

CDR3: CASSSNGDTEAFF
DNA: TGTGCCAGCAGCTCGAACGGGGACACTGAAGCTTTCTTT
size: .
J: TRBJ1-1
V: TRBV7-9
D: .
length: 13

CDR3: CASRMTGSPNEKLFF
DNA: TGTGCCAGCAGGATGACAGGGTCACCTAATGAAAAACTGTTTTTT
size: many
J: TRBJ1-4
V: TRBV2
D: TRBD1
length: 15

CDR3: CASSPRLAKNIQYF
DNA: TGTGCCAGCAGCCCCAGACTAGCCAAAAACATTCAGTACTTC
size: .
J: TRBJ2-4
V: TRBV7-7
D: .
length: 14

CDR3: CASKPGMGLDTQYF
DNA: TGTGCCAGCAAGCCTGGAATGGGGCTGGATACGCAGTATTTT
size: once
J: TRBJ2-3
V: TRBV27
D: .
length: 14

CDR3: CASSLAAAGGYQETQYF
DNA: TGTGCCAGCAGCTTAGCGGCGGCGGGAGGCTACCAAGAGACCCAGTACTTC
size: .
J: TRBJ2-5
V: TRBV11-2
D: TRBD2
length: 17

CDR3: CASSEWARTDTQYF
DNA: TGTGCCAGCAGTGAATGGGCGAGAACAGATACGCAGTATTTT
size: .
J: TRBJ2-3
V: TRBV2
D: .
length: 14

CDR3: CASSLQGIGEKLFF
DNA: TGTGCCAGCAGCTTGCAGGGGATAGGTGAAAAACTGTTTTTT
size: few
J: TRBJ1-4
V: TRBV5-4
D: .
length: 14

CDR3: CASSLIILGEQYF
DNA: TGTGCCAGCAGCTTAATTATCCTAGGCGAGCAGTACTTC
size: .
J: TRBJ2-7
V: TRBV7-2
D: .
length: 13